A selection of T cell receptor beta chains follows, all from one sample in a study of T cell changes during pregnancy in multiple sclerosis. TCRdb's copy holds only in-frame clones and misses some; the assay was immunoSEQ multiplex PCR. The sample comprises about 99,000 clones, around nine tenths of which are singletons, and around 0.92% rests with the top ten. The input for sequencing was peripheral blood, taken after pregnancy. The receptors here all came from a female donor with multiple sclerosis, enrolled in a pregnancy study. The CDR3 runs from the conserved cysteine through the conserved F or W. Each record gives: V gene, J gene, clone size, D gene, CDR3 protein, CDR3 DNA. D genes are given only for firm matches. Size tells how often a clone was seen (once, few, many) or the class of an expanded clone, and some rows leave it out.

TRBV7-3	TRBJ2-2	NA	TRBD1	CASSRDSDTGELFF	TGTGCCAGCAGCCGGGACAGCGACACCGGGGAGCTGTTTTTT
TRBV18	TRBJ2-7	NA	NA	CASSPDGGSYEQYF	TGTGCCAGCTCACCAGACGGCGGCTCCTACGAGCAGTACTTC
TRBV5-1	TRBJ1-6	NA	NA	CASSLQSSYNSPLHF	TGCGCCAGCAGCCTACAGAGCTCCTATAATTCACCCCTCCACTTT
TRBV7-6	TRBJ2-1	NA	TRBD2	CASSPPGTRYNEQFF	TGTGCCAGCAGCCCCCCCGGGACTAGATACAATGAGCAGTTCTTC
TRBV6-1	TRBJ1-2	NA	NA	CASSEALQGNYGYTF	TGTGCCAGCAGTGAAGCGCTCCAGGGGAACTATGGCTACACCTTC
TRBV6-6	TRBJ2-5	NA	NA	CASSYSPGQGWETQYF	TGTGCCAGCAGTTACTCCCCGGGCCAGGGGTGGGAGACCCAGTACTTC
TRBV7-8	TRBJ2-1	NA	NA	CASSTRIRSSYNEQFF	TGTGCCAGCAGCACTAGGATCAGGAGCTCCTACAATGAGCAGTTCTTC
TRBV6-1	TRBJ2-1	NA	NA	CASSENLSLGEQFF	TGTGCCAGCAGTGAAAACCTAAGCCTAGGTGAGCAGTTCTTC
TRBV4-2	TRBJ1-6	NA	NA	CASSQEQNSPLHF	TGTGCCAGCAGCCAAGAACAGAATTCACCCCTCCACTTT
TRBV9	TRBJ2-2	once	TRBD2	CASSVGLLAGGLNTGELFF	TGTGCCAGCAGCGTAGGACTACTAGCGGGGGGGCTCAACACCGGGGAGCTGTTTTTT
TRBV29-1	TRBJ2-7	NA	TRBD1	CSGVLDRGEQYF	TGCAGCGGGGTTTTGGACAGGGGAGAGCAGTACTTC
TRBV7-6	TRBJ1-1	NA	NA	CASSSGRGDTEAFF	TGTGCCAGCAGCTCAGGACGGGGGGACACTGAAGCTTTCTTT
TRBV7-2	TRBJ1-4	NA	TRBD1	CASSLWVSQGLSNEKLFF	TGTGCCAGCAGCTTATGGGTTTCACAGGGGCTCTCTAATGAAAAACTGTTTTTT
TRBV29-1	TRBJ1-5	NA	TRBD1	CSEDDRGNQPQHF	TGCAGCGAAGACGACAGGGGCAATCAGCCCCAGCATTTT
TRBV2	TRBJ1-5	NA	TRBD1	CASSPQGAGNQPQHF	TGTGCCAGCAGTCCCCAGGGGGCGGGCAATCAGCCCCAGCATTTT
TRBV7-2	TRBJ2-7	NA	TRBD2	CASSLAAAGGYEQYF	TGTGCCAGCAGCTTAGCAGCGGCCGGGGGGTACGAGCAGTACTTC
TRBV18	TRBJ2-1	NA	TRBD1	CASSPAGQGTASYNEQFF	TGTGCCAGCTCACCGGCGGGACAGGGGACGGCGTCCTACAATGAGCAGTTCTTC
TRBV6-1	TRBJ1-4	once	NA	CASRLSTNNEKLFF	TGTGCCAGCAGGTTATCAACTAATAATGAAAAACTGTTTTTT